The 13 T cell receptor beta chains given below trace back to one sample, sequenced in a study of blood T cell repertoires in COVID-19. Sequenced by immunoSEQ multiplex PCR; TCRdb stores in-frame clones only, minus some. The sample holds about 300,000 clones, approximately 88% seen once. Sample: peripheral blood. The receptors originated from a human donor with COVID-19, enrolled during active disease. The donor label of this sample is uncertain.

The rearrangement links TRBV5-4 to TRBJ2-5, with 10 bases that match TRBD2. CDR1 and CDR2 from the germline V gene are SGHNT and YYREEE (reference sequence). V dropped 4 bases and J dropped 4; count of bases not matched to a gene: 10. The CDR3 is 16 amino acids. As DNA, the CDR3 is TGTGCCAGCAGCGGGGGGGCTAGCGGGAGTGGAGAGACCCAGTACTTC. Its translation is CASSGGASGSGETQYF.

The chain links TRBV11-2 to TRBJ2-3, with TRBD2 identical over 15 bases. This CDR3 is built from 17 residues. The J segment lost 4 bases and the V segment lost 5 bases, leaving 7 bases of the junction unmatched. Germline CDR1 and CDR2: SGHAT and FQNNGV. The CDR3 DNA is TGTGCCAGCAGCACCCGGACTAGCGGGAGGGCCCCAGATACGCAGTATTTT. It codes for CASSTRTSGRAPDTQYF.

The genes are TRBV6-5 and TRBJ2-7; 9 bases match TRBD2. Germline V lookup: CDR1 MNHEY, CDR2 SVGAGI. This CDR3 is built from 15 residues. V lost 2 bases to trimming and J lost 2 bases; unmatched junction nucleotides: 4. The CDR3 loop is CASSYLAGPTYEQYF. For the CDR3, the DNA is TGTGCCAGCAGTTACCTAGCGGGACCTACCTACGAGCAGTACTTC.

The gene calls are TRBV9 and TRBJ2-3; 8 bases match TRBD2. Germline V lookup: CDR1 SGDLS, CDR2 YYNGEE. CDR3 length: 16 amino acids. V lost 0 bases, J lost 1 base, and 4 bases stayed unmatched. This CDR3 reads CASSVEGSGGTDTQYF. The CDR3, as DNA: TGTGCCAGCAGCGTAGAAGGTAGCGGGGGCACAGATACGCAGTATTTT.

The chain has TRBV6-2 or TRBV6-3 and TRBJ2-7; tentatively, D is TRBD1 (6 bases). V lost 2 bases and J 12 bases, leaving 11 bases between the germline ends. The CDR3 loop spans 11 amino acids. Germline lookup yields CDR1 MNHEY and CDR2 SVGEGT. Here the CDR3 DNA reads TGTGCCAGCAGTTACGGCAGGGGCTGGTACTTC. It yields the protein CASSYGRGWYF.

V usage is TRBV7-3 and J usage is TRBJ1-2; 7 bases are shared with TRBD1. The ends lost 1 base at V and 4 bases at J; junction bases unmatched: 6. CDR1 is SGHTA, CDR2 FQGTGA, per germline. The CDR3 is made up of 15 amino acids. The DNA for the CDR3 is TGTGCCAGCAGCTTAATTCCCGGGACAGCCTATGGCTACACCTTC. As protein: CASSLIPGTAYGYTF.

This clone appeared once. The genes are TRBV5-1 and TRBJ2-3; TRBD2 might be the D (6 bases). With 4 bases removed from V and 2 bases from J, the gap between germline ends came to 17 bases. Germline loops: CDR1 SGHRS, CDR2 YFSETQ. The length of the CDR3 is 16 residues. The CDR3 bases are TGCGCCAGCAGCCCGCGCCGGGACTTCAACACAGATACGCAGTATTTT. This codes for CASSPRRDFNTDTQYF. The whole variable domain, filled in from reference TRBV5-1 and TRBJ2-3, reads KAGVTQTPRYLIKTRGQQVTLSCSPISGHRSVSWYQQTPGQGLQFLFEYFSETQRNKGNFPGRFSGRQFSNSRSEMNVSTLELGDSALYLCASSPRRDFNTDTQYFGPGTRLTVL.

The rearrangement links TRBV18 to TRBJ2-7; D uncertain. CDR3 size: 13 residues. CDR1 KGHSH and CDR2 LQKENI come from the germline V gene. The ends were cut back, 1 base at V and 5 bases at J, with 9 bases in the middle. The CDR3: CASSPHNRDEQYF. CDR3 in DNA: TGTGCCAGCTCACCACACAACCGGGACGAGCAGTACTTC.

The DNA of the CDR3 is TGTGCCAGCAGCCCTCCAGGGGGCTATGGCTACACCTTC. This encodes CASSPPGGYGYTF. This chain uses TRBV3-1 (or the pseudogene TRBV3-2) with TRBJ1-2, with 7 bases identical to TRBD1. This CDR3 has 13 residues. The germline CDR1 and CDR2 sequences are LGHDT and YNNKEL (reference sequence). Trimming took 4 bases from V and 4 from J; bases not matched to a gene: 3.

This clone was seen only once. This sequence joins TRBV6-5 and TRBJ1-4; 9 bases line up with TRBD1. Germline V gene lookup returns CDR1 MNHEY and CDR2 SVGAGI. The CDR3 consists of 14 residues. Trimming removed 2 bases from V and 11 bases from J; junction bases left unmatched: 6. The CDR3 sequence is CASSYLQGAPKLFF. CDR3 coding DNA: TGTGCCAGCAGTTACCTACAGGGGGCGCCGAAACTGTTTTTT.

V is TRBV30 and J is TRBJ1-1; 10 bases are shared with TRBD1. Germline loops: CDR1 GTSNPN, CDR2 SVGIG (reference sequence). The CDR3 length is 11 residues. The CDR3 coding sequence is TGTGCGACAGGGGGCCTCTCTGAAGCTTTCTTT. Residues: CATGGLSEAFF.

This clone turned up a few times. This chain links TRBV7-2 with TRBJ2-2, with unresolved D. The germline gives CDR1 SGHTA, CDR2 FQGNSA. The V gene lost 1 base and the J gene lost 3 bases, with 9 bases spanning the gap. This CDR3 region has 15 residues. CDR3 region: CASSLVTGHTGELFF. The CDR3 nucleotides are TGTGCCAGCAGCTTAGTTACGGGTCACACCGGGGAGCTGTTTTTT. Full variable domain (outside the CDR3, taken from reference TRBV7-2 and TRBJ2-2): GAGVSQSPSNKVTEKGKDVELRCDPISGHTALYWYRQSLGQGLEFLIYFQGNSAPDKSGLPSDRFSAERTGGSVSTLTIQRTQQEDSAVYLCASSLVTGHTGELFFGEGSRLTVL.

This chain connects TRBV9 to TRBJ2-2; the match to TRBD2 covers 8 bases. J was trimmed by 1 base and V by 0 bases; bases with no gene match: 2. The CDR3 is 16 residues long. CDR1 and CDR2 (germline): SGDLS, YYNGEE. For the CDR3, the DNA is TGTGCCAGCAGCGTAGTTCTAGCGGGGAACACCGGGGAGCTGTTTTTT. Translating gives CASSVVLAGNTGELFF. The whole variable domain, filled in from reference TRBV9 and TRBJ2-2, reads DSGVTQTPKHLITATGQRVTLRCSPRSGDLSVYWYQQSLDQGLQFLIQYYNGEERAKGNILERFSAQQFPDLHSELNLSSLELGDSALYFCASSVVLAGNTGELFFGEGSRLTVL.